Each of the 27 T cell receptor beta chains below was sequenced from the same sample in a study of CD8 T cells in Susac syndrome. Roughly 0.45 to 1 ug RNA was reverse transcribed with random hexamers. Each CDR3 protein is one row after TCRdb ran MiXCR on the immunoSEQ multiplex PCR reads. Of some 120,000 distinct CDR3 sequences listed, 90% to 95% were seen once; the top ten hold approximately 0.12%. Sequences were obtained from CD4+ T cells from PBMCs. Every receptor here comes from a human donor with multiple sclerosis.

The table lists this clonotype with a count of one. The CDR3 here is CASSPRGSWEQYF. CDR3 nucleotides: TGTGCCAGCAGCCCTCGGGGGTCATGGGAGCAGTACTTC. V usage is TRBV12-3 or TRBV12-4 and J usage is TRBJ2-7, with D possibly being TRBD2 (6 bases). V shed 6 bases and J shed 7 bases, with 16 bases lying between them. CDR3 length: 13 amino acids.

The chain couples TRBV27 to TRBJ1-2; 9 nucleotides match TRBD1. From germline, CDR1 is MNHEY and CDR2 SMNVEV (reference sequence). CDR3 size: 13 residues. V was pared by 8 bases and J by 8 bases, with 9 bases of the junction left unmatched. The CDR3 DNA follows: TGTGCCAGCTTCGACAGGGGGGTCCGGGGCTACACCTTC. Its translation is CASFDRGVRGYTF.

The V call is TRBV2, the J call TRBJ2-3; D is ambiguous. From germline, CDR1 is SNHLY and CDR2 FYNNEI. The CDR3 runs to 13 residues. V lost 4 bases and J 5 bases, leaving 10 bases between the germline ends. In DNA form, the CDR3 reads TGTGCCAGCAGTGTAACCTGGGAAGATACGCAGTATTTT. It encodes CASSVTWEDTQYF.

The chain uses TRBV27 and TRBJ1-1, with 7 bases matching TRBD1. The CDR3 has 17 amino acids. Trimming at V came to 2 bases and at J to 1 base, leaving 10 bases not matched to a gene. Germline CDR1 is MNHEY and CDR2 is SMNVEV (reference sequence). The CDR3 DNA follows: TGTGCCAGCAGTTTACATCGCGGGGCAGGGGGGAACACTGAAGCTTTCTTT. Translation gives CASSLHRGAGGNTEAFF.

The chain couples TRBV20-1 to TRBJ1-5; D is unresolved. This CDR3 is built from 15 residues. Trimming cost V 3 bases and J 2 bases, with 14 bases left between them. Germline CDR1 is DFQATT and CDR2 is SNEGSKA (reference sequence). CDR3 loop: CSASTLDKGNQPQHF. The CDR3 DNA sequence: TGCAGTGCTAGCACCCTTGACAAGGGCAATCAGCCCCAGCATTTT.

The genes are TRBV5-4 and TRBJ1-5; 12 bases align to TRBD1. The germline CDR1 and CDR2 sequences are SGHNT and YYREEE (reference sequence). This CDR3 region has 13 residues. V dropped 4 bases and J dropped 10; count of bases not matched to a gene: 3. CDR3 region: CASSPGQGAPQHF. In DNA form, the CDR3 reads TGTGCCAGCAGCCCGGGACAGGGGGCCCCCCAGCATTTT.

The chain carries TRBV30 and TRBJ2-6, with no clear D. The CDR3 runs to 12 residues. The V and J ends lost 7 bases and 2 bases respectively, with 6 bases between them. Germline-derived CDR1 and CDR2 are GTSNPN and SVGIG (reference sequence). CDR3 region: CAFSTGANVLTF. CDR3 in DNA: TGTGCCTTTAGTACTGGGGCCAACGTCCTGACTTTC.

V and J are TRBV29-1 and TRBJ1-1; D is perhaps TRBD1 (5 bases). V lost 7 bases and J lost 8, with 14 bases in between. The CDR3 loop spans 11 amino acids. Looked up from germline, CDR1 is SQVTM and CDR2 is ANQGSEA. The chain's CDR3 is CSASGAREAFF. CDR3 nucleotides: TGCAGCGCCTCCGGGGCTCGGGAAGCTTTCTTT. The whole variable domain, remainder taken from reference TRBV29-1 and TRBJ1-1, is SAVISQKPSRDICQRGTSLTIQCQVDSQVTMMFWYRQQPGQSLTLIATANQGSEATYESGFVIDKFPISRPNLTFSTLTVSNMSPEDSSIYLCSASGAREAFFGQGTRLTVV.

This rearrangement joins TRBV7-2 to TRBJ1-4; D perhaps matches TRBD1 (5 bases). Trimming cost V 2 bases and J 4 bases, with 11 bases left between them. CDR3 length: 15 amino acids. Germline lookup yields CDR1 SGHTA and CDR2 FQGNSA. CDR3 loop: CASSLRGEVNEKLFF. CDR3 DNA sequence: TGTGCCAGCAGCTTACGGGGGGAAGTTAATGAAAAACTGTTTTTT.

V usage is TRBV6-1 and J usage is TRBJ2-2; D perhaps matches TRBD1 (6 bases). The CDR3 extends over 16 amino acids. The V and J ends lost 3 bases and 3 bases respectively, with 14 bases between them. Germline values: CDR1 MNHNS, CDR2 SASEGT. CDR3 in DNA: TGTGCCAGCAGTGACCGGTGGGGGCTGGACACCGGGGAGCTGTTTTTT. Translated: CASSDRWGLDTGELFF.

The chain is built from TRBV5-4 and TRBJ2-5; 7 positions agree with TRBD2. CDR1 is SGHNT and CDR2 is YYREEE in the germline V gene (reference sequence). With V trimmed by 7 bases and J by 1 base, 10 bases remained unmatched. The CDR3 totals 15 residues. The CDR3 spells CASGSTSSIQETQYF. CDR3 nucleotide sequence: TGTGCCAGCGGGTCGACTAGCTCCATCCAAGAGACCCAGTACTTC.

The chain is built from TRBV7-9 and TRBJ2-3, with unresolved D. Germline assignment: CDR1 SEHNR and CDR2 FQNEAQ (reference sequence). Trimming removed 4 bases from V and 6 bases from J, with 20 bases in between. This CDR3 region has 16 residues. This CDR3 reads CASSSAGPGIIDTQYF. The CDR3 DNA reads as TGTGCCAGCAGCTCCGCCGGGCCTGGGATTATCGATACGCAGTATTTT.

The genes are TRBV7-2 and TRBJ2-3; TRBD2 agrees at 10 bases. The CDR3 loop spans 14 amino acids. V was pared by 8 bases and J by 6 bases, with 8 bases of the junction left unmatched. Germline CDR1 and CDR2: SGHTA and FQGNSA. For the CDR3, the DNA is TGTGCCAGCGGGAGCGGGGGGGCTGGCGATACGCAGTATTTT. Translated, it gives CASGSGGAGDTQYF.

This clonotype has only one observation. The chain couples TRBV5-4 to TRBJ2-3; tentatively, D is TRBD2 (7 bases). Germline CDR1 SGHNT, CDR2 YYREEE (reference sequence). The CDR3 is 13 amino acids. V shed 10 bases and J shed 2 bases, with 14 bases lying between them. The CDR3: CALGGLDTDTQYF. In DNA form, the CDR3 reads TGTGCCCTGGGGGGGCTCGACACAGATACGCAGTATTTT.

The J gene is TRBJ2-1, the V gene TRBV4-2; 10 nucleotides match TRBD2. The CDR3 sequence is 16 residues long. With V trimmed by 0 bases and J by 4 bases, 3 bases remained unmatched. The germline V gene encodes CDR1 LGHNA and CDR2 YNFKEQ. CDR3 DNA sequence: TGTGCCAGCAGCCAAGATAGCGGGGGGCATTACAATGAGCAGTTCTTC. Its protein product is CASSQDSGGHYNEQFF.

The CDR3: CASSDRRYRGLRATNEKLFF. The CDR3 region has the DNA TGTGCCAGCAGTGACCGGCGATACAGGGGGCTGAGAGCAACTAATGAAAAACTGTTTTTT. The rearrangement uses TRBV12-3 or TRBV12-4 and TRBJ1-4; 9 nucleotides match TRBD1. V shed 5 bases and J 0 bases; nucleotides not matched to a gene: 16. CDR3 length: 20 residues.

This clonotype was seen only once. The chain employs TRBV29-1 and TRBJ2-2; TRBD1 is a possible D gene (6 bases). The CDR3 length is 15 residues. Trimming took off 4 bases at V and 1 base at J, with 13 bases between the two ends. Germline V gives CDR1 SQVTM, CDR2 ANQGSEA. The CDR3 region has the DNA TGCAGCGTTGCCAGCCAGGGGAAGAACACCGGGGAGCTGTTTTTT. It codes for CSVASQGKNTGELFF.

This chain uses TRBV7-6 with TRBJ1-2; a weak D match, TRBD1 (5 bases). Trimming took 5 bases from V and 7 from J, leaving 17 bases between them. The CDR3 spans 14 residues. Germline-derived CDR1 and CDR2 are SGHVS and FNYEAQ. The CDR3: CASSPNEDKGGYTF. The DNA of the CDR3 is TGTGCCAGCAGCCCAAATGAGGACAAAGGTGGCTACACCTTC.

The genes are TRBV29-1 and TRBJ1-2; 9 bases map to TRBD1. CDR3 length equals 12 residues. CDR1 is SQVTM and CDR2 is ANQGSEA in the germline V gene. V trimming: 3 bases; J trimming: 6 bases; junction bases outside the gene matches: 2. The CDR3 here is CSVERTGDGYTF. In DNA, the CDR3 is TGCAGCGTTGAGAGGACAGGGGATGGCTACACCTTC.

This clonotype appeared a single time. The chain is built from TRBV2 and TRBJ2-1, with D possibly matching TRBD1 (6 bases). Germline CDR1 and CDR2: SNHLY and FYNNEI. CDR3 length equals 12 residues. V lost 5 bases to trimming and J lost 8 bases, with 10 bases between them. CDR3 loop: CASSTDRHEQFF. Here the CDR3 DNA reads TGTGCCAGCAGTACCGACAGGCATGAGCAGTTCTTC.

The rearrangement joins TRBV20-1 to TRBJ1-3, with 9 positions matching TRBD1. This CDR3 is built from 16 residues. After removal of 2 bases from V and 3 bases from J, the junction contained 8 bases not matched to a gene. CDR1 and CDR2 from the germline V gene are DFQATT and SNEGSKA (reference sequence). CDR3 bases: TGCAGTGCTAGACCCCCCGGGACAGGGATTGGAAACACCATATATTTT. Translated: CSARPPGTGIGNTIYF.

V usage is TRBV20-1 and J usage is TRBJ2-3; D is ambiguous. Trimming removed 5 bases at V and 6 bases at J, with 12 bases between. The CDR3 covers 12 residues. CDR1 and CDR2 from the germline V gene are DFQATT and SNEGSKA (reference sequence). CDR3 nucleotide sequence: TGCAGTGCTCCTGGCCAGGCGGATACGCAGTATTTT. Protein: CSAPGQADTQYF.

The chain combines TRBV7-2 with TRBJ2-3; perhaps TRBD1 as D (6 bases). V lost 5 bases and J 2 bases, leaving 14 bases between the germline ends. The germline V gene encodes CDR1 SGHTA and CDR2 FQGNSA. This CDR3 has 15 amino acids. CDR3 in amino acids: CASSPRDTYTDTQYF. CDR3 nucleotides: TGTGCCAGCAGCCCCCGGGACACGTACACAGATACGCAGTATTTT.

This clonotype has just one count. The rearrangement uses TRBV7-3 and TRBJ1-1, with D perhaps matching TRBD1 (5 bases). Germline V gives CDR1 SGHTA, CDR2 FQGTGA. V dropped 5 bases and J dropped 1 base, with 11 bases sitting between them. This CDR3 has 14 amino acids. For the CDR3, the DNA is TGTGCCAGCAGCGCCTCCGGGACGAACACTGAAGCTTTCTTT. Translating it yields CASSASGTNTEAFF.

The genes are TRBV28 and TRBJ1-5, with a tentative D call TRBD1 (5 bases). Deletions cut 9 bases from V and 6 bases from J, with 12 bases between. There are 12 residues in the CDR3. Looked up from germline, CDR1 is MDHEN and CDR2 is SYDVKM. The CDR3 reads CASRTMGQPQHF. CDR3 bases: TGTGCCAGTAGGACAATGGGTCAGCCCCAGCATTTT.

The chain combines TRBV30 with TRBJ1-3; TRBD1 might be the D (5 bases). The CDR3 is made up of 13 amino acids. The germline gives CDR1 GTSNPN, CDR2 SVGIG (reference sequence). The V and J ends lost 2 bases and 2 bases respectively, with 7 bases between them. The CDR3 nucleotides read TGTGCCTGGAGTCCAGGGACTGGAAACACCATATATTTT. Translating gives CAWSPGTGNTIYF.

The rearrangement uses TRBV29-1 and TRBJ1-1; the D is unclear. Germline CDR1 reads SQVTM; CDR2 reads ANQGSEA. V was shortened by 1 base and J by 1 base, with 10 bases between the two germline ends. The CDR3 has 14 amino acids. CDR3 nucleotides: TGCAGCGTTGAAGCACTCGACCCGAACACTGAAGCTTTCTTT. It encodes CSVEALDPNTEAFF. Full variable domain (rest looked up from reference TRBV29-1 and TRBJ1-1): SAVISQKPSRDICQRGTSLTIQCQVDSQVTMMFWYRQQPGQSLTLIATANQGSEATYESGFVIDKFPISRPNLTFSTLTVSNMSPEDSSIYLCSVEALDPNTEAFFGQGTRLTVV.